This T cell receptor (beta chain) was sequenced for a study of CD8+ T cells in alopecia areata. This clone was detected ten times or more. TCR sequencing used cDNA made by reverse transcription of extracted RNA. Only in-frame clones appear in the TCRdb table, and some are missing; sequencing was by immunoSEQ multiplex PCR. The table lists approximately 59,000 clones, 45% to 50% of them singletons. It was from alopecia areata patients that lesional scalp punch biopsies and peripheral blood were collected. This sample comprised CD8+ T cells sorted from blood, obtained at week 0. The clonotype was recovered from a human donor with alopecia areata.

Here the CDR3 DNA reads TGTGCCAGCAGAATTAGCGGGAGTAGTATTTCCTACAATGAGCAGTTCTTC. Translation: CASRISGSSISYNEQFF. The chain carries TRBV27 and TRBJ2-1; TRBD2 agrees at 9 bases. Germline V gene lookup returns CDR1 MNHEY and CDR2 SMNVEV (reference sequence). This CDR3 is 17 amino acids long. The V gene end was trimmed by 6 bases and the J gene end by 1 base; junction bases not matched to a gene: 10.